This paragraph reports one T cell receptor beta chain. Source study methods: Reference gene primer amplification gave estimated nucleated cell counts. The protocol was immunoSEQ multiplex PCR, while the TCRdb copy is restricted to in-frame clones and leaves out a portion. D and trimming were read from the DNA, whereas the V and J calls and clone size are those reported in that table. The sample has 350,000 to 400,000 clones, about 86% seen once. These data originate in a study of blood T cell repertoires in COVID-19. In the study overall: T cells, B-cell-depleted T cells, or PBMCs provided the cDNA or gDNA that served as material.

The J segment lost 1 base and the V segment lost 5 bases, leaving 17 bases of the junction unmatched. From germline, CDR1 is LNHDA and CDR2 SQIVND (reference sequence). The CDR3 loop spans 20 amino acids. In Seattle, patients joined the study during active infection and were tracked longitudinally. The source of this sequence is a woman aged 55-69 years with COVID-19, enrolled during active disease. Material for sequencing was peripheral blood. V and J are TRBV19 and TRBJ2-2, with 9 bases fitting TRBD2. The CDR3 coding sequence is TGTGCCAGTAGTCCAACACCTCCTCATAGCGGGGGAGGGAACACCGGGGAGCTGTTTTTT. It translates to CASSPTPPHSGGGNTGELFF.